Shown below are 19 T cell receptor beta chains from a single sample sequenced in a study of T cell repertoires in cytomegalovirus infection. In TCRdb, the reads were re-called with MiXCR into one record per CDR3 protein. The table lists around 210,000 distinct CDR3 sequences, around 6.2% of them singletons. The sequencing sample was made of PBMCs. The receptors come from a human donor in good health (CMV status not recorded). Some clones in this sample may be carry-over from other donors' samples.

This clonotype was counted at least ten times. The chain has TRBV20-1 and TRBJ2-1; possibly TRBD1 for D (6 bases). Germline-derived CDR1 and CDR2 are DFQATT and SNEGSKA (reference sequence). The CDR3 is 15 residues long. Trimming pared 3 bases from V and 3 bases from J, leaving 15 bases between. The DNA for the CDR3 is TGCAGTGCTAGTGGGGGCAGGGAGAGCTACAATGAGCAGTTCTTC. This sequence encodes CSASGGRESYNEQFF.

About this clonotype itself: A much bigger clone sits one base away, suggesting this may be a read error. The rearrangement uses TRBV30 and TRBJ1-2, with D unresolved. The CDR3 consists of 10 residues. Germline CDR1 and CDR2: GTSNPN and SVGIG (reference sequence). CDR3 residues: CAGWTYGYIF. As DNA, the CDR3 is TGTGCCGGCTGGACCTATGGCTACATCTTC. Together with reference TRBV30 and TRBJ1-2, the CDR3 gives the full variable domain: SQTIHQWPATLVQPVGSPLSLECTVEGTSNPNLYWYRQAAGRGLQLLFYSVGIGQISSEVPQNLSASRPQDRQFILSSKKLLLSDSGFYLCAGWTYGYIFGSGTRLTVV.

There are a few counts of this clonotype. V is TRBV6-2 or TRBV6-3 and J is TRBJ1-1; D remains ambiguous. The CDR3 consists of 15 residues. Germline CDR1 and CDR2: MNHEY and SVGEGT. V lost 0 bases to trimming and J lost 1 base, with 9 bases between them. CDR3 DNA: TGTGCCAGCAGTTACTCGAGATCTGGGAACACTGAAGCTTTCTTT. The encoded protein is CASSYSRSGNTEAFF.

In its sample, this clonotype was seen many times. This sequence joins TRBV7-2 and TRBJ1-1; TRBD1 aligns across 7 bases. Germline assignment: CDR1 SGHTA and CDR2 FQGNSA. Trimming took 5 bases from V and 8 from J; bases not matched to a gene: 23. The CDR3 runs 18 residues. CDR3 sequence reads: CASSLLLGAGTERREAFF. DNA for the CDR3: TGTGCCAGCAGCCTGCTCCTAGGCGCCGGGACAGAGAGGAGAGAAGCTTTCTTT.

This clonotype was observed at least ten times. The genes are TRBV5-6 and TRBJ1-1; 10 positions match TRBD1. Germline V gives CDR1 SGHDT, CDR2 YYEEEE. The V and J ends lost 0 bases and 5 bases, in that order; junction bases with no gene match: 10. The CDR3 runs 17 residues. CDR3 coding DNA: TGTGCCAGCAGCTTGGCCAAACGGGACAGGGGTCGTACTGAAGCTTTCTTT. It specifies CASSLAKRDRGRTEAFF. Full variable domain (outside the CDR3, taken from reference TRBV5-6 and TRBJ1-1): DAGVTQSPTHLIKTRGQQVTLRCSPKSGHDTVSWYQQALGQGPQFIFQYYEEEERQRGNFPDRFSGHQFPNYSSELNVNALLLGDSALYLCASSLAKRDRGRTEAFFGQGTRLTVV.

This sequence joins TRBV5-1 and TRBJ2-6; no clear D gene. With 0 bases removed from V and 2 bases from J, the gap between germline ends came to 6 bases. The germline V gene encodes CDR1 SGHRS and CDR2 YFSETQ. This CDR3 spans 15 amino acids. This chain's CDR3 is CASSLEVAGANVLTF. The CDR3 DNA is TGCGCCAGCAGCTTGGAAGTCGCTGGGGCCAACGTCCTGACTTTC.

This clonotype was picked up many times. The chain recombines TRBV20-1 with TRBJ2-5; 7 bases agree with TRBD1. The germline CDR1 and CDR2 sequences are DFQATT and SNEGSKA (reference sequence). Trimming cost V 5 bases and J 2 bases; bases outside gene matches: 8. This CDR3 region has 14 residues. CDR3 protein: CSASRQGRQETQYF. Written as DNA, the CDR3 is TGCAGTGCTTCAAGACAGGGAAGGCAAGAGACCCAGTACTTC.

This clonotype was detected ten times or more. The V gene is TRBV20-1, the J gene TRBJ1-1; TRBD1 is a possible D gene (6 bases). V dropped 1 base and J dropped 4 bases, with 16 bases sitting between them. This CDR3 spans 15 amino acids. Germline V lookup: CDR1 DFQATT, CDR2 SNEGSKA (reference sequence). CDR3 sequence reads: CSARGGTGAGTEAFF. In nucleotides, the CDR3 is TGCAGTGCTAGAGGAGGGACGGGGGCTGGCACTGAAGCTTTCTTT.

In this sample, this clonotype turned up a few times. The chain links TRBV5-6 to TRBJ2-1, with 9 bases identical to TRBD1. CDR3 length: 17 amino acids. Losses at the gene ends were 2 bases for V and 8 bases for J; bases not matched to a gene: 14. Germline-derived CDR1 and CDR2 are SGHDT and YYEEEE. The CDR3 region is CASSFPLGRDRADEQFF. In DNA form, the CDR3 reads TGTGCCAGCAGCTTCCCTCTTGGTCGGGACAGGGCCGATGAGCAGTTCTTC.

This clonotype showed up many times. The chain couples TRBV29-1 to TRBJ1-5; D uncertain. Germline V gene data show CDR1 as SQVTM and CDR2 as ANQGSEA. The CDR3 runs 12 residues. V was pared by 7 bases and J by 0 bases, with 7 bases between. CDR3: CSATNSNQPQHF. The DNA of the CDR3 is TGCAGCGCGACTAATAGCAATCAGCCCCAGCATTTT. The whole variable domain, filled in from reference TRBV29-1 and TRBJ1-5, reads SAVISQKPSRDICQRGTSLTIQCQVDSQVTMMFWYRQQPGQSLTLIATANQGSEATYESGFVIDKFPISRPNLTFSTLTVSNMSPEDSSIYLCSATNSNQPQHFGDGTRLSIL.

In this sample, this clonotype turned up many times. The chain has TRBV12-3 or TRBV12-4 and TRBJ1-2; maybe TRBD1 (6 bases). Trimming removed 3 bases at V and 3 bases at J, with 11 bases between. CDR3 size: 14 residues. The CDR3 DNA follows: TGTGCCAGCAGTTTCGAAGGACAGTACTATGGCTACACCTTC. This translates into CASSFEGQYYGYTF.

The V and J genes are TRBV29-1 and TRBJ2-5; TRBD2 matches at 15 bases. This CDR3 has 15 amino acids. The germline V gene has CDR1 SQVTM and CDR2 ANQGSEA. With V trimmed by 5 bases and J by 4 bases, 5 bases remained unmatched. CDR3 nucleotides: TGCAGCGTTACTTGGACTAGCGGGGGGGGAGAGACCCAGTACTTC. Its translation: CSVTWTSGGGETQYF.

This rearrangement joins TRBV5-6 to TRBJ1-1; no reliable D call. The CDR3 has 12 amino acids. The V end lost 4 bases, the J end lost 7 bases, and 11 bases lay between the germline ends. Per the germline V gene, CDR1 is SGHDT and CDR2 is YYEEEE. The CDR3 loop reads CASSIRTYEAFF. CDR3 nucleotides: TGTGCCAGCAGCATACGGACCTATGAAGCTTTCTTT.

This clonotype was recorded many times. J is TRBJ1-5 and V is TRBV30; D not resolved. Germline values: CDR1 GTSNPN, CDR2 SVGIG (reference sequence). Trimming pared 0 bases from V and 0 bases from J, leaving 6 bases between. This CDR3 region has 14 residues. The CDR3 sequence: CAWSVGDSNQPQHF. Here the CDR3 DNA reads TGTGCCTGGAGTGTCGGAGATAGCAATCAGCCCCAGCATTTT.

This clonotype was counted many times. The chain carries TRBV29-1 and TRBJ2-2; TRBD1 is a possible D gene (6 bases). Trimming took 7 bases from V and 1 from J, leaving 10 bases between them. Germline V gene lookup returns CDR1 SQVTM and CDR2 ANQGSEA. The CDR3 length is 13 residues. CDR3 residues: CSALTGNTGELFF. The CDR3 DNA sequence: TGCAGCGCTTTGACAGGGAACACCGGGGAGCTGTTTTTT.

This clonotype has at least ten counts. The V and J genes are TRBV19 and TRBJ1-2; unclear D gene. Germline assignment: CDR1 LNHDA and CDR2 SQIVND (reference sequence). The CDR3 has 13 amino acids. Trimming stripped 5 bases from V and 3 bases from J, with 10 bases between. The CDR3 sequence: CASSGRQDYGYTF. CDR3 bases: TGTGCCAGTAGTGGAAGACAAGACTATGGCTACACCTTC. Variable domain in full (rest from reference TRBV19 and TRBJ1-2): DGGITQSPKYLFRKEGQNVTLSCEQNLNHDAMYWYRQDPGQGLRLIYYSQIVNDFQKGDIAEGYSVSREKKESFPLTVTSAQKNPTAFYLCASSGRQDYGYTFGSGTRLTVV.

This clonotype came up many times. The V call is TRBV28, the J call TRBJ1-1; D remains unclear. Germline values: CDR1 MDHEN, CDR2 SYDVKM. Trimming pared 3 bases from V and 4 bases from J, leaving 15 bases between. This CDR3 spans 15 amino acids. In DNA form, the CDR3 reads TGTGCCAGCAGTTTCTTGAACGATGGTATCACTGAAGCTTTCTTT. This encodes CASSFLNDGITEAFF.

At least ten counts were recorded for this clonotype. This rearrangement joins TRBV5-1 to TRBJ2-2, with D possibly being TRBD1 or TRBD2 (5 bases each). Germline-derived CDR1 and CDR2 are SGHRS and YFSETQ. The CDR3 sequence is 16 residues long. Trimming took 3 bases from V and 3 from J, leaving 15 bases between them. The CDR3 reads CASSWTGTVYTGELFF. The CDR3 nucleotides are TGCGCCAGCAGCTGGACCGGGACGGTTTACACCGGGGAGCTGTTTTTT.

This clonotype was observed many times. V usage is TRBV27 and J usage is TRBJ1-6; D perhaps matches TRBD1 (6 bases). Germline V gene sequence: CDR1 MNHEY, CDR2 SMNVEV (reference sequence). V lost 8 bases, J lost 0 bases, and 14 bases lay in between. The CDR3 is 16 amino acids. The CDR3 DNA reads TGTGCCAGCCAGGACAGACGAAGCTCCTATAATTCACCCCTCCACTTT. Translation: CASQDRRSSYNSPLHF.